These T cell receptor beta chains were read from a single sample in a study of identical twins. TCRdb used MiXCR to reprocess the 5' RACE reads, holding one entry per CDR3 protein. This table holds roughly 240,000 distinct CDR3 sequences, roughly 7.5% found once. Another study also made use of these data, one on yellow fever vaccine responses in identical twins.

Sequencing was carried out using CD8+ T cells sorted from blood. These TCRs come from a woman younger than 30 in good health. CDR3s include the opening cysteine and the closing phenylalanine or tryptophan. Part of the rows lack a size; the others show once, few, many or a class for expanded clones.

v_call	clone_size	j_call	cdr3_aa
TRBV7-9	few	TRBJ2-5	CASSESRARETQYF
TRBV20-1	few	TRBJ1-6	CSARDGSSTGGNSPLHF
TRBV12-3/TRBV12-4	many	TRBJ1-5	CASTSGVGSQPQHF
TRBV29-1	many	TRBJ2-7	CSVAGEVQGDAYEQYF
TRBV7-9	few	TRBJ2-1	CASSGTDHTFDNEQFF
TRBV6-1	NA	TRBJ2-3	CASGGDRDTDTQYF
TRBV9	NA	TRBJ1-2	CASSVATGGPGYTF
TRBV20-1	few	TRBJ1-6	CSARADGSSYNSPLHF
TRBV7-8	many	TRBJ2-3	CASSLEGGGLVHRTQYF
TRBV4-1	many	TRBJ1-5	CASGQNQPQHF
TRBV28	many	TRBJ2-7	CATLPGGTSYEQYF
TRBV25-1	few	TRBJ2-3	CASDWAGGPRDTQYF
TRBV7-8	many	TRBJ2-1	CASATGDAYEQFF
TRBV7-2	once	TRBJ2-1	CASSLVDFNEQFF
TRBV15	few	TRBJ1-2	CATSTRENYGYTF
TRBV13	few	TRBJ2-6	CASSHGVGGRTNVLTF
TRBV19	few	TRBJ2-1	CASSIAGGYSYNEQFF
TRBV9	NA	TRBJ2-3	CASSEQRGRAVDTQYF
TRBV10-3	many	TRBJ2-1	CAIASSSSGARNEQFF
TRBV15	few	TRBJ1-1	CATSRGQGYTEAFF
TRBV14	NA	TRBJ1-6	CASSQDLGIDSPLHF
TRBV9	few	TRBJ2-1	CASNRGLAGVSDNEQFF
TRBV15	few	TRBJ2-5	CATSTTAGDLETQYF
TRBV29-1	many	TRBJ1-2	CSVDIGDDYGYTF
TRBV12-3/TRBV12-4	few	TRBJ2-3	CASRMGGRADTQYF
TRBV29-1	NA	TRBJ1-4	CSVEENEKLFF
TRBV12-3/TRBV12-4	NA	TRBJ2-1	CASSPSTTSGGDREQFF
TRBV7-6	NA	TRBJ2-3	CASSFGLAGGKQQYF
TRBV15	few	TRBJ2-7	CATSNPGQGPYEQYF
TRBV14	many	TRBJ2-1	CASSQVSGQGYNEQFF
TRBV12-3/TRBV12-4	NA	TRBJ2-5	CASSSGGDSRGGTQYF
TRBV24-1	NA	TRBJ1-2	CATSDSPGGNGYTF
TRBV7-9	many	TRBJ2-3	CASSLEGDTQYF
TRBV3-1	many	TRBJ2-7	CASSKRLGGDEQYF
TRBV7-3	few	TRBJ2-2	CASSFLGLAGNTGELFF
TRBV5-1	many	TRBJ1-2	CASSLVVGANYGYTF
TRBV6-4	many	TRBJ2-2	CASSDLRGGTGELFF
TRBV7-6	NA	TRBJ2-3	CASSFLPTDTQYF
TRBV3-1	NA	TRBJ1-1	CASSQPWAGTGNTEAFF
TRBV7-9	few	TRBJ2-5	CASSLVKDQETQYF
TRBV7-6	NA	TRBJ2-2	CASSLVSTSGRTYTGELFF
TRBV20-1	many	TRBJ2-1	CSATRRFTSYNEQFF
TRBV20-1	few	TRBJ1-5	CSARASPGDSNQPQHF
TRBV6-1	NA	TRBJ1-5	CASSDAIRQSNQPQHF
TRBV6-5	NA	TRBJ2-3	CASSYVLGQDTQYF
TRBV5-1	many	TRBJ2-1	CASSRLFSSYNEQFF
TRBV20-1	many	TRBJ2-5	CSAQQETQYF
TRBV28	few	TRBJ1-2	CASSSAPGTFAF
TRBV27	many	TRBJ2-3	CASSIGTSLSNTDTQYF
TRBV25-1	few	TRBJ2-7	CASSEPRAGYEQYF
TRBV7-9	NA	TRBJ1-1	CASSRVDAEAFF
TRBV28	many	TRBJ2-3	CASTTNRASGTDTQYF
TRBV2	NA	TRBJ2-3	CASILRTGVTDTQYF
TRBV12-3/TRBV12-4	many	TRBJ1-5	CASSSRDSQIYQPQHF